A selection of T cell receptor beta chains follows, all from one sample in a study of blood T cell repertoires in COVID-19. Data came from immunoSEQ multiplex PCR; TCRdb stores just in-frame clones and leaves some out. The sample yields some 150,000 clones, roughly 90% seen once. The sample consisted of peripheral blood. These receptor sequences come from a woman in her fifties or sixties with acute or convalescent COVID-19. CDR3s include the opening cysteine and the closing phenylalanine or tryptophan. A D gene is named only where the DNA matches it firmly. Clone size is given for some rows only: seen once, a few or many times, or a class if the clone is expanded.

d_gene,abundance,v_gene,j_gene,CDR3aa,CDR3nt
NA,once,TRBV6-6,TRBJ1-3,CASSSPEKGAGNTIYF,TGTGCCAGCAGTTCTCCCGAGAAAGGGGCTGGAAACACCATATATTTT
NA,NA,TRBV5-8,TRBJ1-3,CASSSQNTGNTIYF,TGTGCCAGCAGCTCCCAGAATACTGGAAACACCATATATTTT
NA,NA,TRBV5-1,TRBJ2-3,CASSLTGGDHTDTQYF,TGCGCCAGCAGCTTGACAGGCGGGGACCACACAGATACGCAGTATTTT
TRBD1,NA,TRBV7-7,TRBJ2-5,CASSRDRQETQYF,TGTGCCAGCAGCCGGGACAGACAAGAGACCCAGTACTTC
TRBD1,few,TRBV18,TRBJ1-2,CASSSTGGNGYTF,TGTGCCAGCTCGTCCACAGGGGGCAATGGCTACACCTTC
NA,NA,TRBV7-2,TRBJ1-2,CASSLATGDYYGYTF,TGTGCCAGCAGCTTAGCCACGGGGGATTACTATGGCTACACCTTC
TRBD1,NA,TRBV6-5,TRBJ2-2,CASSFLQGTGELFF,TGTGCCAGCAGTTTCCTACAGGGGACCGGGGAGCTGTTTTTT
NA,NA,TRBV5-5,TRBJ2-1,CASSLEWASNEQFF,TGTGCCAGCAGCTTGGAGTGGGCGAGCAATGAGCAGTTCTTC
TRBD2,NA,TRBV7-2,TRBJ2-3,CASSLTSGTDTQYF,TGTGCCAGCAGCTTGACTAGCGGCACGGATACGCAGTATTTT
TRBD1,NA,TRBV5-1,TRBJ2-7,CASRKTTGLSYEQYF,TGCGCCAGCAGAAAAACGACAGGGCTTTCCTACGAGCAGTACTTC
TRBD1,medium-sized,TRBV4-1,TRBJ2-6,CASSQSGDSNGVGNVLTF,TGCGCCAGCAGCCAATCCGGGGACAGTAATGGGGTTGGCAACGTCCTGACTTTC
TRBD1,once,TRBV6-5,TRBJ2-7,CASSKTQGASYEQYF,TGTGCCAGCAGTAAAACCCAGGGGGCCTCCTACGAGCAGTACTTC
TRBD2,NA,TRBV3-1/TRBV3-2,TRBJ2-3,CASSPQLAGASGDTQYF,TGTGCCAGCAGCCCACAACTAGCGGGAGCCTCCGGGGATACGCAGTATTTT
NA,NA,TRBV6-6,TRBJ2-7,CASSYSSGPYEQYF,TGTGCCAGCAGTTACTCTAGCGGCCCCTACGAGCAGTACTTC
TRBD1,NA,TRBV10-3,TRBJ2-7,CAISGDRVEQYF,TGTGCCATCAGTGGGGACAGGGTAGAGCAGTACTTC
NA,few,TRBV5-5,TRBJ2-1,CASSPGVTRYNEQFF,TGTGCCAGCAGCCCGGGGGTCACACGCTACAATGAGCAGTTCTTC
NA,NA,TRBV12-3/TRBV12-4,TRBJ1-2,CASKAGASYGYTF,TGTGCCAGCAAAGCAGGGGCTTCCTATGGCTACACCTTC
NA,NA,TRBV29-1,TRBJ1-2,CSVDVVQGRDYGYTF,TGCAGCGTTGACGTGGTCCAGGGCCGCGACTATGGCTACACCTTC
NA,NA,TRBV19,TRBJ1-5,CASSMLAGQPQHF,TGTGCCAGTAGTATGTTGGCCGGGCAGCCCCAGCATTTT
NA,NA,TRBV27,TRBJ1-1,CASSLTGITEAFF,TGTGCCAGCAGTTTAACAGGGATTACTGAAGCTTTCTTT
TRBD2,NA,TRBV7-2,TRBJ2-1,CASSLEWLAGYNEQFF,TGTGCCAGCAGCTTAGAATGGCTAGCGGGCTACAATGAGCAGTTCTTC
TRBD1,NA,TRBV6-2/TRBV6-3,TRBJ1-5,CASSSKIRDSFYSNQPQHF,TGTGCCAGCAGTTCCAAAATCCGGGACAGCTTTTATAGCAATCAGCCCCAGCATTTT
NA,NA,TRBV10-3,TRBJ1-1,CAISESTRGVTEAFF,TGTGCCATCAGTGAGTCAACCCGAGGAGTGACTGAAGCTTTCTTT
TRBD1,NA,TRBV10-3,TRBJ2-5,CAISESRDRMRETQYF,TGTGCCATCAGTGAGTCGAGGGACAGGATGCGGGAGACCCAGTACTTC
NA,once,TRBV12-3/TRBV12-4,TRBJ2-2,CASSQIPAGELFF,TGTGCCAGCAGTCAAATCCCAGCCGGGGAGCTGTTTTTT
NA,NA,TRBV6-2/TRBV6-3,TRBJ1-5,CASSYSSHSNQPQHF,TGTGCCAGCAGTTACTCCAGTCATAGCAATCAGCCCCAGCATTTT
TRBD1,once,TRBV5-1,TRBJ2-5,CASSLSGTDQETQYF,TGCGCCAGCAGCTTGTCTGGGACAGATCAAGAGACCCAGTACTTC
NA,NA,TRBV7-6,TRBJ2-5,CASSLGSQETQYF,TGTGCCAGCAGCTTGGGCTCTCAAGAGACCCAGTACTTC
TRBD1,NA,TRBV6-5,TRBJ1-1,CASSRTGYTEAFF,TGTGCCAGCAGCAGGACAGGGTACACTGAAGCTTTCTTT
NA,NA,TRBV6-5,TRBJ2-2,CASSLQGGAGELFF,TGTGCCAGCAGTTTACAGGGGGGGGCCGGGGAGCTGTTTTTT
NA,once,TRBV25-1,TRBJ1-1,CASSEPGTLGAFF,TGTGCCAGCAGTGAACCAGGGACTCTAGGAGCTTTCTTT
NA,once,TRBV27,TRBJ2-1,CASSLFRYNEQFF,TGTGCCAGCAGTTTATTCAGGTACAATGAGCAGTTCTTC
NA,NA,TRBV19,TRBJ1-2,CATWSGLPANYGYTF,TGTGCCACTTGGTCGGGTTTACCAGCTAACTATGGCTACACCTTC
TRBD1,NA,TRBV9,TRBJ2-5,CASSSGQGWGETQYF,TGTGCCAGCAGCTCCGGACAGGGGTGGGGAGAGACCCAGTACTTC
TRBD1,once,TRBV18,TRBJ1-2,CASSTGQGTNGYTF,TGTGCCAGCTCAACCGGACAGGGGACTAATGGCTACACCTTC
NA,NA,TRBV5-8,TRBJ1-4,CASSLDRAANEKLFF,TGTGCCAGCAGCTTGGACAGGGCGGCTAATGAAAAACTGTTTTTT
TRBD1,once,TRBV5-1,TRBJ1-6,CASSPGTGSSPLHF,TGCGCCAGCAGCCCCGGGACAGGGTCGTCACCCCTCCACTTT
NA,NA,TRBV2,TRBJ1-2,CASRGVDGLSQGYTF,TGTGCCAGCAGAGGGGTCGACGGTTTGTCGCAGGGCTACACCTTC
TRBD1,NA,TRBV3-1/TRBV3-2,TRBJ1-1,CASSQLPAGTGGVYTEAFF,TGTGCCAGCAGCCAATTACCCGCCGGGACAGGGGGAGTATACACTGAAGCTTTCTTT
TRBD2,NA,TRBV6-1,TRBJ2-7,CASSVRRSGRSYEQYF,TGTGCCAGCAGTGTGCGTCGAAGCGGGAGGTCCTACGAGCAGTACTTC
NA,NA,TRBV9,TRBJ2-1,CASSVGPAGSSNEQFF,TGTGCCAGCAGCGTAGGCCCAGCAGGATCCAGCAATGAGCAGTTCTTC
NA,few,TRBV20-1,TRBJ2-1,CSARTSNEQFF,TGCAGTGCCAGGACTTCGAATGAGCAGTTCTTC
NA,NA,TRBV14,TRBJ2-1,CASSLFGGGTNEQFF,TGTGCCAGCAGCCTATTCGGCGGAGGCACCAATGAGCAGTTCTTC
NA,NA,TRBV18,TRBJ2-5,CASSLRQETQYF,TGTGCCAGCTCACTCCGTCAAGAGACCCAGTACTTC
TRBD2,NA,TRBV29-1,TRBJ2-1,CSAQSLAVGRDEQFF,TGCAGCGCCCAGTCACTAGCGGTGGGACGGGATGAGCAGTTCTTC
NA,NA,TRBV19,TRBJ1-2,CASRGGGSTAIYGYTF,TGTGCCAGTAGGGGAGGAGGGTCCACCGCAATCTATGGCTACACCTTC
NA,few,TRBV27,TRBJ2-5,CASSPLVGRETQYF,TGTGCCAGCAGTCCCCTGGTGGGGCGGGAGACCCAGTACTTC
NA,NA,TRBV21-1,TRBJ1-5,CASNSEDISQPQHF,TGTGCCAGCAACTCTGAAGACATATCTCAGCCCCAGCATTTT
NA,NA,TRBV5-1,TRBJ2-5,CASSDQPSGQETQYF,TGCGCCAGCAGCGACCAGCCCTCGGGGCAAGAGACCCAGTACTTC
TRBD1,NA,TRBV5-1,TRBJ2-1,CASSSRDRGSNEQFF,TGCGCCAGCAGCTCCCGGGACAGGGGTTCTAATGAGCAGTTCTTC
NA,NA,TRBV6-5,TRBJ2-3,CASRNTGEDTQYF,TGTGCCAGCAGAAACACGGGGGAAGATACGCAGTATTTT
TRBD1,NA,TRBV29-1,TRBJ2-1,CSVGAGTAAYNEQFF,TGCAGCGTTGGGGCCGGGACAGCCGCCTACAATGAGCAGTTCTTC
NA,NA,TRBV21-1,TRBJ2-2,CASSKYRETSGRGHTGELFF,TGTGCCAGCAGCAAATACAGGGAGACTAGCGGGAGGGGCCACACCGGGGAGCTGTTTTTT
NA,NA,TRBV5-1,TRBJ1-1,CASSLEQGMNTEAFF,TGCGCCAGCAGCCTCGAACAGGGCATGAACACTGAAGCTTTCTTT
NA,NA,TRBV7-8,TRBJ2-3,CASGGTSLADTQYF,TGTGCCAGCGGGGGGACTTCCCTTGCCGATACGCAGTATTTT
TRBD1,NA,TRBV5-4,TRBJ1-2,CASSLIRDRDYGYTF,TGTGCCAGCAGCCTCATCCGGGACAGGGACTATGGCTACACCTTC
TRBD1,NA,TRBV18,TRBJ2-1,CASSGPQGAFGEQFF,TGTGCCAGCTCAGGTCCACAGGGGGCTTTTGGTGAGCAGTTCTTC
NA,NA,TRBV11-1,TRBJ1-1,CASSLGLKNTEAFF,TGTGCCAGCAGCTTAGGACTGAAGAACACTGAAGCTTTCTTT
NA,NA,TRBV18,TRBJ1-1,CASSPRAESAEAFF,TGTGCCAGCTCACCCAGAGCCGAAAGCGCTGAAGCTTTCTTT
NA,NA,TRBV27,TRBJ1-6,CASSLSLREGRNNSPLHF,TGTGCCAGCAGTTTATCCTTGAGGGAGGGACGAAATAATTCACCCCTCCACTTT